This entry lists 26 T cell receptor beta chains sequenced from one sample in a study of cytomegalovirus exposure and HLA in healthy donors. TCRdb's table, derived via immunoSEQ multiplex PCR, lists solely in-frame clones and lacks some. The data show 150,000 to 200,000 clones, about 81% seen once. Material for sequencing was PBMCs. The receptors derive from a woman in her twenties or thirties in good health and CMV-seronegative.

The CDR3 loop reads CAWSPYSNQPQHF. The CDR3 region has the DNA TGTGCCTGGAGCCCCTATAGCAATCAGCCCCAGCATTTT. This chain joins TRBV30 and TRBJ1-5, with unresolved D. CDR1 GTSNPN and CDR2 SVGIG come from the germline V gene (reference sequence). V gave up 3 bases and J gave up 0 bases, with 6 bases separating them. The CDR3 loop spans 13 amino acids.

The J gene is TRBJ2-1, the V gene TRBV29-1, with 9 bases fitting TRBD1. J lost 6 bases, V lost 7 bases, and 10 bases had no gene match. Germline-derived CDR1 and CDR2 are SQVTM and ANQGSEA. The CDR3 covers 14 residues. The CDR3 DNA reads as TGCAGCGCCTCGGACAGGGGTCTCGGCAATGAGCAGTTCTTC. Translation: CSASDRGLGNEQFF.

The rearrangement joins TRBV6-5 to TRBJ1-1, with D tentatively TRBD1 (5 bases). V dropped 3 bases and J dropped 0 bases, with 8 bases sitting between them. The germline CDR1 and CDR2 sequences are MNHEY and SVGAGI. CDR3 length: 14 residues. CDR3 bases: TGTGCCAGCAGTTATAAGGGGTTGAACACTGAAGCTTTCTTT. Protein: CASSYKGLNTEAFF.

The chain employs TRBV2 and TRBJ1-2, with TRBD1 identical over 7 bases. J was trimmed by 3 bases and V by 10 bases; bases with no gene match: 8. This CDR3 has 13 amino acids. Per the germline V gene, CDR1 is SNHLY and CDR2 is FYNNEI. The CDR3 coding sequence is TGTGCCACCAGCGGGCAGGGGGACTATGGCTACACCTTC. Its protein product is CATSGQGDYGYTF.

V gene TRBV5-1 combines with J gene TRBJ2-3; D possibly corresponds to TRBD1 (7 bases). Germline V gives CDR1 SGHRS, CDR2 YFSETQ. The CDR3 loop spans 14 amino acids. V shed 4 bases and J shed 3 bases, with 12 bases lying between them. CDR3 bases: TGCGCCAGCAGCAGATCAGGGGGGACAGATACGCAGTATTTT. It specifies CASSRSGGTDTQYF.

The CDR3 loop is CASSFRGVEGGYTF. The CDR3 DNA sequence: TGTGCCAGCAGCTTCCGGGGGGTTGAAGGTGGCTACACCTTC. This chain links TRBV5-6 with TRBJ1-2, with D possibly being TRBD1 (5 bases). This CDR3 comprises 14 residues. The germline V gene encodes CDR1 SGHDT and CDR2 YYEEEE. Trimming cost V 2 bases and J 7 bases, with 15 bases left between them.

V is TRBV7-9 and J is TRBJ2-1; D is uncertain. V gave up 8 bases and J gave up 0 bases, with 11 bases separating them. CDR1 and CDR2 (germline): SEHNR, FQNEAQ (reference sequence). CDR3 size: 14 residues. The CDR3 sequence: CASDPRSSYNEQFF. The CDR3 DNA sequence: TGTGCCAGCGACCCTAGGAGCTCCTACAATGAGCAGTTCTTC.

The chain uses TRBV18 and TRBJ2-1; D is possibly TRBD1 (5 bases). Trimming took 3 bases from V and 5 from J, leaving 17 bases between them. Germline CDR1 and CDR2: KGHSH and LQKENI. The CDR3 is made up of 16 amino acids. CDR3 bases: TGTGCCAGCTCACCGGGGCAGCTCCAATTACACAATGAGCAGTTCTTC. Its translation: CASSPGQLQLHNEQFF.

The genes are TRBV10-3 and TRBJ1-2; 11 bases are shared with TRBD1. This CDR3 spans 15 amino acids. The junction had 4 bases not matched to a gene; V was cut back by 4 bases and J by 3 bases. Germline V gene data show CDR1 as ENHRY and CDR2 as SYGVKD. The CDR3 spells CAISGRTGGDYGYTF. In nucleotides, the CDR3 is TGTGCCATCAGTGGCCGGACAGGGGGCGACTATGGCTACACCTTC.

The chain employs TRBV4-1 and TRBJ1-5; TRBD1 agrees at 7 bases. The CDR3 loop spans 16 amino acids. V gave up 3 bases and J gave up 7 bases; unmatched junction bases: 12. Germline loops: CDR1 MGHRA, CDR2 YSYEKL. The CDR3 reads CASSHWKFRGYQPQHF. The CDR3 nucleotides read TGCGCCAGCAGCCACTGGAAGTTCAGGGGGTACCAGCCCCAGCATTTT.

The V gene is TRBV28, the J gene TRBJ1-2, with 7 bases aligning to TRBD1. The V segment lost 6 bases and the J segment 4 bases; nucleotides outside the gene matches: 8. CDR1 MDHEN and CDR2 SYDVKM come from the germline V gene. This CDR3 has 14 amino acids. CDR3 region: CASRDTGTAYGYTF. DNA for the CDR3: TGTGCCAGCAGGGATACCGGGACAGCCTATGGCTACACCTTC.

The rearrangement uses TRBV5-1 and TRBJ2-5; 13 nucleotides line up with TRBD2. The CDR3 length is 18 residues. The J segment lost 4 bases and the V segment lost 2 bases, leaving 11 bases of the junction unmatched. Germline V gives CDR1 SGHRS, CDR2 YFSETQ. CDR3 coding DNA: TGCGCCAGCAGCTTAGGACTAGCGGGGGTCCCCGAGGTAGAGACCCAGTACTTC. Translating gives CASSLGLAGVPEVETQYF.

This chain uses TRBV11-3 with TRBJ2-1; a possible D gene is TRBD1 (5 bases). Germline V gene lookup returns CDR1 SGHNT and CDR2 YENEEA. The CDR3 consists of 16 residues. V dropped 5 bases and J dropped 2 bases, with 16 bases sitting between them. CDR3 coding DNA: TGTGCCAGCAGCCCCTCCCCAGGGATCACCTACAATGAGCAGTTCTTC. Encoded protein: CASSPSPGITYNEQFF.

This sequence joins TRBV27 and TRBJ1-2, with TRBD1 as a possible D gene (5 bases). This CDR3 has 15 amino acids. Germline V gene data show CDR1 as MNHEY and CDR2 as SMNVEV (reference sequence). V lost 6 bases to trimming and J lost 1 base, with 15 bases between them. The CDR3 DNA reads TGTGCCAGCAGGTTGCTAGGGGATTTTAACTATGGCTACACCTTC. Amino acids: CASRLLGDFNYGYTF.

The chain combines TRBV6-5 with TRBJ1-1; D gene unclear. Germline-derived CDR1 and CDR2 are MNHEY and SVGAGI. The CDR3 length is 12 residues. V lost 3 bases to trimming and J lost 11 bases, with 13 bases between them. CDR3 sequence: CASSYLYGPAFF. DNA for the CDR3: TGTGCCAGCAGTTATTTGTATGGGCCGGCTTTCTTT.

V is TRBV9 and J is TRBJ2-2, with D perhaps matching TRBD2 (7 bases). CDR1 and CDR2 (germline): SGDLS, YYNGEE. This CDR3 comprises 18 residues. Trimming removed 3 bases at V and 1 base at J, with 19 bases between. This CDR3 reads CASSEPGGPGKNTGELFF. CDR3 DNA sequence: TGTGCCAGCAGCGAACCCGGGGGGCCCGGCAAGAACACCGGGGAGCTGTTTTTT.

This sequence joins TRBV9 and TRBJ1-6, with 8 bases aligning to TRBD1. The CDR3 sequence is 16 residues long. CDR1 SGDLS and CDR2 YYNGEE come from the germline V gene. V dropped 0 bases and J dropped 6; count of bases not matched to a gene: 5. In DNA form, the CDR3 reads TGTGCCAGCAGCGTAGGGGACAGGCGAGGTAATTCACCCCTCCACTTT. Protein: CASSVGDRRGNSPLHF.

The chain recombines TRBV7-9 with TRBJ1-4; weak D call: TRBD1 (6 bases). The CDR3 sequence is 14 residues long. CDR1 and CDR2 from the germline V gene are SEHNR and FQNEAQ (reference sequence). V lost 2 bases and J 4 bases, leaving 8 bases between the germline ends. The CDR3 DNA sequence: TGTGCCAGCAGCTTAATAGGGGGTAATGAAAAACTGTTTTTT. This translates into CASSLIGGNEKLFF.

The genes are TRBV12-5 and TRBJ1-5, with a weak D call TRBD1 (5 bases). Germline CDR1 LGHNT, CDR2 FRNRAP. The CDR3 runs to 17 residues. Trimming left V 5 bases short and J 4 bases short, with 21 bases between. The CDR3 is CASGTGGTGLKNQPQHF. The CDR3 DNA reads TGTGCTAGTGGTACGGGAGGGACTGGTCTTAAGAATCAGCCCCAGCATTTT.

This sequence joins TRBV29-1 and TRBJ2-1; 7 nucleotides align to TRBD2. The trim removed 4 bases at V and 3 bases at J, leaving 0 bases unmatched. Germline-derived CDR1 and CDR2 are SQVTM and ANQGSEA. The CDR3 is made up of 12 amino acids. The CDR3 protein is CSVAGGYNEQFF. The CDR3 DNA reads TGCAGCGTTGCGGGGGGCTACAATGAGCAGTTCTTC.

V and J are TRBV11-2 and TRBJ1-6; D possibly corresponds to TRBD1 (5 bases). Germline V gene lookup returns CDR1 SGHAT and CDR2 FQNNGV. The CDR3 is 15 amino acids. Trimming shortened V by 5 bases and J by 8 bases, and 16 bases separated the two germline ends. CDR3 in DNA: TGTGCCAGCAGCCTAACCGGACAAAGGGATTCACCCCTCCACTTT. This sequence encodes CASSLTGQRDSPLHF.

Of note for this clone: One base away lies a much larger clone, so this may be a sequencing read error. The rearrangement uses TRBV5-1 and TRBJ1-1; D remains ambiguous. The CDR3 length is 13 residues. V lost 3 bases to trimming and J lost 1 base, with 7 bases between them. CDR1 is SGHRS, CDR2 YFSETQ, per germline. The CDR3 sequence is CASSSPGNTEAFF. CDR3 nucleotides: TGCGCCAGCAGCTCCCCAGGGAACACTGAAGCTTTCTTT.

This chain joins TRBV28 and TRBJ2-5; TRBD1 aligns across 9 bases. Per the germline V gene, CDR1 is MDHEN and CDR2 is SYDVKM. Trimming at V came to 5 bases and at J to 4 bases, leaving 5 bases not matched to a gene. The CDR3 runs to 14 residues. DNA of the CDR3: TGTGCCAGCAGTACCGGGACAGGGTTAGAGACCCAGTACTTC. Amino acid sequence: CASSTGTGLETQYF.

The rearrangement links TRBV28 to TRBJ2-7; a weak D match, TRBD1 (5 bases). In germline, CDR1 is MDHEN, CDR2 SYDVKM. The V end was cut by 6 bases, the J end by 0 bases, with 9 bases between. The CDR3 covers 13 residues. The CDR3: CASSQGSSYEQYF. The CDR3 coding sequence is TGTGCCAGCAGCCAGGGCAGCTCCTACGAGCAGTACTTC.

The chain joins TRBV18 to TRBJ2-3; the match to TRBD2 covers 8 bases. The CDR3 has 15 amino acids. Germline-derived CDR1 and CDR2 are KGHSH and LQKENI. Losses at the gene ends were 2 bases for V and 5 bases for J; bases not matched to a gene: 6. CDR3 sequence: CASSPSSGRGDTQYF. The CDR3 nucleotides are TGTGCCAGCTCACCATCCAGCGGGAGAGGAGATACGCAGTATTTT.

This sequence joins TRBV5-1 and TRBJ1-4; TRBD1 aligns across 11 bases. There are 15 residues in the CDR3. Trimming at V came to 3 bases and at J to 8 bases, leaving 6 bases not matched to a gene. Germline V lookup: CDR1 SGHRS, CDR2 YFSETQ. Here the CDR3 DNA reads TGCGCCAGCAGCTCAGGGACAGGGGGTACGGAAAAACTGTTTTTT. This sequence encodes CASSSGTGGTEKLFF.